The 28 T cell receptor beta chains reported below all come from one sample, sequenced in a study of Ad26.COV2.S vaccination and SARS-CoV-2 variants. Treatment denoted: around 19 received Ad26.COV2.S at low or high dose, single or two shots; about 5 received placebo; per-sample allocation not given. Sampling took place 63 days after the first vaccine or placebo injection. Some clones are missing from TCRdb's copy, which holds only in-frame ones; the method was immunoSEQ multiplex PCR. The sample comprises 300,000 to 400,000 clones, roughly 86% of which are singletons, and 1.5% to 2% rests with the top ten. Sequencing used peripheral blood, obtained in a trial of Ad26.COV2.S vaccine versus placebo. These receptors came from a person aged 18-60 years who received the Ad26.COV2.S COVID-19 vaccine or a placebo.

This clone showed up many times. The chain carries TRBV18 and TRBJ2-1; 8 bases agree with TRBD2. Germline CDR1 and CDR2: KGHSH and LQKENI. The length of the CDR3 is 16 residues. V lost 3 bases to trimming and J lost 6 bases; unmatched junction nucleotides: 10. CDR3 sequence (DNA): TGTGCCAGCTCACCCCTGAACGGGGGGGCGAGCAATGAGCAGTTCTTC. It yields the protein CASSPLNGGASNEQFF.

This clone was observed once. The chain links TRBV5-8 to TRBJ1-2, with D tentatively TRBD1 (6 bases). CDR1 and CDR2 from the germline V gene are SGHTS and YDEGEE. V was shortened by 6 bases and J by 4 bases, with 22 bases between the two germline ends. The CDR3 runs 16 residues. The DNA of the CDR3 is TGTGCCAGCAACGGCCGGACAGCAAGGTGGGGCTATGGCTACACCTTC. This encodes CASNGRTARWGYGYTF.

CDR3 nucleotides: TGTGCCAGCAGTGAAGCGTCGGGGAGGGAGACCCAGTACTTC. Its protein is CASSEASGRETQYF. The gene calls are TRBV6-1 and TRBJ2-5, with TRBD2 as a possible D gene (6 bases). The V and J ends lost 0 bases and 5 bases respectively, with 10 bases between them. Germline V lookup: CDR1 MNHNS, CDR2 SASEGT. The CDR3 loop spans 14 amino acids.

The gene calls are TRBV5-4 and TRBJ1-2, with no clear D. Deletions cut 0 bases from V and 4 bases from J, with 7 bases between. CDR3 length equals 13 residues. Looked up from germline, CDR1 is SGHNT and CDR2 is YYREEE (reference sequence). CDR3 residues: CASSLDSSYGYTF. CDR3 DNA: TGTGCCAGCAGCTTGGACAGCTCCTATGGCTACACCTTC.

The chain is built from TRBV7-8 and TRBJ2-3; D is perhaps TRBD2 (6 bases). Germline CDR1 and CDR2: SGHVS and FQNEAQ. Trimming removed 8 bases at V and 3 bases at J, with 12 bases between. This CDR3 spans 13 amino acids. As DNA, the CDR3 is TGTGCCAGCGGGACTCATGGGACAGATACGCAGTATTTT. Encoded protein: CASGTHGTDTQYF.

A single count supports this clone. This rearrangement joins TRBV7-2 to TRBJ2-5, with D possibly TRBD2 on 5 matching bases. The length of the CDR3 is 14 residues. Trimming shortened V by 3 bases and J by 2 bases, and 10 bases separated the two germline ends. Germline V gene data show CDR1 as SGHTA and CDR2 as FQGNSA. The CDR3 spells CASSFGGLQETQYF. The CDR3 DNA follows: TGTGCCAGCAGCTTCGGAGGTTTACAAGAGACCCAGTACTTC.

V and J are TRBV7-2 and TRBJ2-7; D possibly corresponds to TRBD2 (8 bases). The CDR3 sequence is 15 residues long. Trimming left V 5 bases short and J 2 bases short, with 16 bases between. Germline V gives CDR1 SGHTA, CDR2 FQGNSA. CDR3 amino acids: CASSPGGGQPYEQYF. CDR3 sequence (DNA): TGTGCCAGCAGCCCCGGGGGGGGACAGCCCTACGAGCAGTACTTC.

V is TRBV11-1 and J is TRBJ2-5; 7 bases match TRBD1. The germline CDR1 and CDR2 sequences are SGHAT and FQDESV (reference sequence). The CDR3 is made up of 15 amino acids. The V and J ends lost 5 bases and 5 bases, in that order; junction bases with no gene match: 11. The CDR3 loop reads CASSPSGTAGETQYF. CDR3 sequence (DNA): TGTGCCAGCAGCCCCTCGGGGACAGCCGGGGAGACCCAGTACTTC.

The chain recombines TRBV6-4 with TRBJ1-5; 12 bases agree with TRBD1. The CDR3 has 13 amino acids. With V trimmed by 11 bases and J by 6 bases, 5 bases remained unmatched. CDR1 and CDR2 from the germline V gene are MRHNA and SNTAGT. The CDR3 region has the DNA TGTGCCGGCGGGACAGGGGGCGGTCAGCCCCAGCATTTT. Amino acids: CAGGTGGGQPQHF.

The V gene is TRBV11-3, the J gene TRBJ2-1, with D perhaps matching TRBD2 (6 bases). Germline loops: CDR1 SGHNT, CDR2 YENEEA. The V and J ends lost 4 bases and 2 bases respectively, with 18 bases between them. The CDR3 extends over 17 amino acids. CDR3 sequence: CASSWSSGRRTYNEQFF. The CDR3 coding sequence is TGTGCCAGCAGCTGGTCGAGCGGGCGTAGGACCTACAATGAGCAGTTCTTC.

The chain carries TRBV7-9 and TRBJ1-2; the D gene is possibly TRBD1 (6 bases). The V end lost 7 bases, the J end lost 1 base, and 22 bases lay between the germline ends. CDR1 SEHNR and CDR2 FQNEAQ come from the germline V gene (reference sequence). The CDR3 extends over 17 amino acids. CDR3 in DNA: TGTGCCAGCATGAGAGGGCGGACAGACGCGCTTAACTATGGCTACACCTTC. This translates into CASMRGRTDALNYGYTF.

The rearrangement joins TRBV27 to TRBJ1-1; D gene unclear. Trimming shortened V by 6 bases and J by 1 base, and 15 bases separated the two germline ends. This CDR3 spans 15 amino acids. Germline CDR1 and CDR2: MNHEY and SMNVEV (reference sequence). CDR3 in amino acids: CASSPTRVGNTEAFF. DNA for the CDR3: TGTGCCAGCAGCCCCACCCGGGTTGGGAACACTGAAGCTTTCTTT.

This chain uses TRBV4-1 with TRBJ2-1; 12 bases are shared with TRBD2. After removal of 4 bases from V and 2 bases from J, the junction contained 12 bases not matched to a gene. The CDR3 covers 19 residues. The germline CDR1 and CDR2 sequences are MGHRA and YSYEKL. CDR3 coding DNA: TGCGCCAGCAGCCGGCTGACTAGCGGGGGCGTAAAGACCTACAATGAGCAGTTCTTC. Translation: CASSRLTSGGVKTYNEQFF.

CDR3 DNA sequence: TGTGCCAGCAGGGCCCGGACAGGCGCCATACAAGAGACCCAGTACTTC. It specifies CASRARTGAIQETQYF. The chain carries TRBV5-5 and TRBJ2-5, with TRBD1 matching over 7 bases. Looked up from germline, CDR1 is SGHKS and CDR2 is YYEKEE (reference sequence). The CDR3 is 16 amino acids. J lost 2 bases, V lost 5 bases, and 12 bases had no gene match.

This clone was counted a single time. The chain couples TRBV30 to TRBJ2-1, with D perhaps being TRBD1 or TRBD2 (5 bases each). The CDR3 is 17 amino acids. Germline assignment: CDR1 GTSNPN and CDR2 SVGIG (reference sequence). Trimming took 0 bases from V and 5 from J, leaving 20 bases between them. In DNA form, the CDR3 reads TGTGCCTGGAGTGTCAGGACGTCAGGGATGGGGGACAATGAGCAGTTCTTC. This gives the protein CAWSVRTSGMGDNEQFF.

V and J are TRBV5-1 and TRBJ2-1; D assignment may be TRBD1 or TRBD2 (5 bases each). In germline, CDR1 is SGHRS, CDR2 YFSETQ. Trimming took off 5 bases at V and 8 bases at J, with 17 bases between the two ends. The CDR3 loop spans 14 amino acids. CDR3 residues: CASSAQPVGDEQFF. DNA of the CDR3: TGCGCCAGCAGTGCCCAGCCTGTGGGGGATGAGCAGTTCTTC.

The chain has TRBV10-3 and TRBJ1-6; TRBD1 agrees at 8 bases. With 10 bases clipped from V and 7 bases from J, the junction kept 6 bases outside the gene matches. This CDR3 is built from 13 residues. Germline V gene lookup returns CDR1 ENHRY and CDR2 SYGVKD. CDR3 sequence (DNA): TGTGCCAACTGTAGGGACAGGAATTCACCCCTCCACTTT. This translates into CANCRDRNSPLHF.

V is TRBV5-1 and J is TRBJ1-2, with D possibly being TRBD1 (5 bases). The germline V gene has CDR1 SGHRS and CDR2 YFSETQ. Trimming cost V 0 bases and J 5 bases, with 11 bases left between them. This CDR3 has 14 amino acids. In nucleotides, the CDR3 is TGCGCCAGCAGCTTGGTCAGCGGACATTATGGCTACACCTTC. Its protein product is CASSLVSGHYGYTF.

This chain uses TRBV3-1 (or the pseudogene TRBV3-2) with TRBJ2-1; 8 bases line up with TRBD2. Trimming took 4 bases from V and 6 from J; bases not matched to a gene: 5. Germline assignment: CDR1 LGHDT and CDR2 YNNKEL (reference sequence). CDR3 size: 14 residues. DNA of the CDR3: TGTGCCAGCAGCCCTAGACTAGCGTCCAATGAGCAGTTCTTC. Its translation: CASSPRLASNEQFF.

The chain recombines TRBV3-1 (or the pseudogene TRBV3-2) with TRBJ2-7; tentatively, D is TRBD1 (5 bases). The CDR3 sequence is 15 residues long. V lost 4 bases and J 2 bases, leaving 15 bases between the germline ends. Germline assignment: CDR1 LGHDT and CDR2 YNNKEL (reference sequence). The CDR3 here is CASSPALAGPYEQYF. CDR3 sequence (DNA): TGTGCCAGCAGCCCCGCCTTGGCAGGGCCCTACGAGCAGTACTTC.

The V and J genes are TRBV4-1 and TRBJ1-4, with 8 bases identical to TRBD1. Germline V lookup: CDR1 MGHRA, CDR2 YSYEKL. The CDR3 consists of 15 residues. The ends lost 1 base at V and 7 bases at J; junction bases unmatched: 5. This CDR3 reads CASSQGNRGSEKLFF. The CDR3, as DNA: TGCGCCAGCAGCCAAGGGAACAGGGGGTCTGAAAAACTGTTTTTT.

J is TRBJ2-3 and V is TRBV28; 8 bases are shared with TRBD2. The germline gives CDR1 MDHEN, CDR2 SYDVKM. This CDR3 is 17 amino acids long. V dropped 7 bases and J dropped 2; count of bases not matched to a gene: 14. CDR3 sequence (DNA): TGTGCCAGCATCCCTACCACTAGCGGAATTAACACAGATACGCAGTATTTT. It yields the protein CASIPTTSGINTDTQYF. Complete variable domain (other parts from reference TRBV28 and TRBJ2-3): DVKVTQSSRYLVKRTGEKVFLECVQDMDHENMFWYRQDPGLGLRLIYFSYDVKMKEKGDIPEGYSVSREKKERFSLILESASTNQTSMYLCASIPTTSGINTDTQYFGPGTRLTVL.

This clone is a singleton in its sample. This chain joins TRBV2 and TRBJ1-6, with a possible D match to TRBD1 (5 bases). The length of the CDR3 is 14 residues. Deletions cut 4 bases from V and 1 base from J, with 5 bases between. CDR1 is SNHLY and CDR2 is FYNNEI in the germline V gene. Here the CDR3 reads CASSGGSYNSPLHF. The CDR3, as DNA: TGTGCCAGCAGTGGGGGGTCCTATAATTCACCCCTCCACTTT.

The gene calls are TRBV7-9 and TRBJ2-2; 11 bases fit TRBD2. The CDR3 length is 18 residues. The germline CDR1 and CDR2 sequences are SEHNR and FQNEAQ (reference sequence). J lost 4 bases, V lost 2 bases, and 9 bases had no gene match. This CDR3 reads CASSLLPLAGGFTGELFF. The CDR3 nucleotides are TGTGCCAGCAGCTTATTGCCCCTAGCGGGGGGCTTCACCGGGGAGCTGTTTTTT.

The gene calls are TRBV11-2 and TRBJ2-1; the D is unclear. The V end lost 3 bases, the J end lost 4 bases, and 16 bases lay between the germline ends. CDR1 is SGHAT, CDR2 FQNNGV, per germline. The CDR3 extends over 16 amino acids. For the CDR3, the DNA is TGTGCCAGCAGCTTTTTGGCCCCCGTAATGTACAATGAGCAGTTCTTC. This codes for CASSFLAPVMYNEQFF. The full variable domain, in which reference TRBV11-2 and TRBJ2-1 provide the parts outside the CDR3, is EAGVAQSPRYKIIEKRQSVAFWCNPISGHATLYWYQQILGQGPKLLIQFQNNGVVDDSQLPKDRFSAERLKGVDSTLKIQPAKLEDSAVYLCASSFLAPVMYNEQFFGPGTRLTVL.

The chain couples TRBV5-1 to TRBJ1-2, with D perhaps TRBD1 (6 bases). Germline V gene data show CDR1 as SGHRS and CDR2 as YFSETQ. The CDR3 is 13 amino acids. Trimming stripped 4 bases from V and 3 bases from J, with 10 bases between. The CDR3 bases are TGCGCCAGCAGCCCGGACAGCCACTATGGCTACACCTTC. This gives the protein CASSPDSHYGYTF.

The CDR3 DNA reads as TGTGCCAGCAGCTTAGGTCCACTGGTGGTATATGAGCAGTTCTTC. This translates into CASSLGPLVVYEQFF. The rearrangement links TRBV7-8 to TRBJ2-1; D not certain. This CDR3 spans 15 amino acids. Germline CDR1 is SGHVS and CDR2 is FQNEAQ. V was pared by 1 base and J by 8 bases, with 15 bases between.

The chain has TRBV29-1 and TRBJ2-5, with TRBD2 matching over 10 bases. CDR1 and CDR2 from the germline V gene are SQVTM and ANQGSEA. Trimming at V came to 5 bases and at J to 5 bases, leaving 5 bases not matched to a gene. The CDR3 contains 13 residues. This CDR3 is CSVRLAGWETQYF. CDR3 nucleotide sequence: TGCAGCGTTCGACTAGCGGGTTGGGAGACCCAGTACTTC.